The 16 T cell receptor beta chains given below trace back to one sample, sequenced in a study of T cell changes during pregnancy in multiple sclerosis. Profiling relied on immunoSEQ multiplex PCR, and the TCRdb table lists in-frame clones only, not all of them. The table has about 60,000 clones, less than 95% seen once. The sample in question was CD4+ T cells from peripheral blood mononuclear cells, obtained after pregnancy. The receptors were gathered from a female donor in good health, enrolled as a control in a pregnancy study.

The chain couples TRBV30 to TRBJ1-2; possible D gene TRBD1, 5 bases. The CDR3 contains 12 residues. V lost 3 bases to trimming and J lost 8 bases, with 13 bases between them. The germline CDR1 and CDR2 sequences are GTSNPN and SVGIG (reference sequence). This CDR3 reads CAWRGDFGGYTF. The CDR3 DNA is TGTGCCTGGAGGGGGGACTTCGGAGGCTACACCTTC.

This clone was counted only a few times. This chain joins TRBV30 and TRBJ1-3; 10 bases are shared with TRBD1. The V gene's germline CDR1 is GTSNPN and CDR2 SVGIG (reference sequence). The V and J ends lost 3 bases and 4 bases, in that order; junction bases with no gene match: 6. The CDR3 covers 15 residues. DNA for the CDR3: TGTGCCTGGAGCCGACAGGGGGCGATGGGAAACACCATATATTTT. Residues: CAWSRQGAMGNTIYF.

This sequence joins TRBV6-5 and TRBJ2-7; possible D gene TRBD1, 5 bases. The CDR3 consists of 13 residues. V was trimmed by 7 bases and J by 2 bases, leaving 12 bases between them. Germline V gene lookup returns CDR1 MNHEY and CDR2 SVGAGI. For the CDR3, the DNA is TGTGCCAGCAATATGGGGCGGCCCTACGAGCAGTACTTC. It codes for CASNMGRPYEQYF.

This clone showed up just once. J is TRBJ2-7 and V is TRBV11-2; 10 bases map to TRBD1. Germline lookup yields CDR1 SGHAT and CDR2 FQNNGV. This CDR3 region has 17 residues. After removal of 0 bases from V and 3 bases from J, the junction contained 8 bases not matched to a gene. The CDR3: CASSLEPGDRGLYEQYF. CDR3 nucleotide sequence: TGTGCCAGCAGCTTAGAGCCCGGGGACAGGGGACTCTACGAGCAGTACTTC.

This clone was detected only once. This chain uses TRBV7-3 with TRBJ1-1; D gene unclear. The germline V gene has CDR1 SGHTA and CDR2 FQGTGA. The germline V and J ends were trimmed by 2 bases and 4 bases, with 8 bases remaining between them. The length of the CDR3 is 13 residues. For the CDR3, the DNA is TGTGCCAGCAGCTTACAAGCAGGCACTGAAGCTTTCTTT. Translation: CASSLQAGTEAFF.

This clone was counted a single time. V gene TRBV5-1 combines with J gene TRBJ1-2; 8 bases are a match to TRBD1. The V and J ends lost 4 bases and 7 bases, in that order; junction bases with no gene match: 15. CDR3 length equals 16 residues. Germline-derived CDR1 and CDR2 are SGHRS and YFSETQ. This CDR3 is CASSLWVAGGGTGYTF. CDR3 nucleotides: TGCGCCAGCAGCCTATGGGTCGCAGGGGGCGGAACTGGCTACACCTTC.

The chain combines TRBV6-1 with TRBJ2-7; 11 positions agree with TRBD1. V trimming: 8 bases; J trimming: 4 bases; junction bases outside the gene matches: 10. Looked up from germline, CDR1 is MNHNS and CDR2 is SASEGT. The CDR3 loop spans 15 amino acids. CDR3 region: CASAKQGQGVYEQYF. For the CDR3, the DNA is TGTGCCAGCGCCAAGCAGGGACAGGGGGTTTACGAGCAGTACTTC.

This clone appeared once. The gene calls are TRBV11-3 and TRBJ2-1, with 13 nucleotides matching TRBD2. The junction had 10 bases not matched to a gene; V was cut back by 6 bases and J by 8 bases. The germline V gene encodes CDR1 SGHNT and CDR2 YENEEA. This CDR3 contains 16 residues. The CDR3 nucleotides are TGTGCCAGCAGTGGACTAGCGGGGGCCGGGGTCTATGAGCAGTTCTTC. Its translation is CASSGLAGAGVYEQFF.

This clone was seen once. The chain couples TRBV30 to TRBJ2-1, with 9 positions matching TRBD2. V trimming: 0 bases; J trimming: 3 bases; junction bases outside the gene matches: 9. CDR3 length: 17 amino acids. Germline V gene sequence: CDR1 GTSNPN, CDR2 SVGIG (reference sequence). The CDR3 loop reads CAWSVLSLAGYYNEQFF. CDR3 sequence (DNA): TGTGCCTGGAGTGTACTGTCCCTAGCGGGGTACTACAATGAGCAGTTCTTC. The variable domain in full, with the rest retrieved from reference TRBV30 and TRBJ2-1, is SQTIHQWPATLVQPVGSPLSLECTVEGTSNPNLYWYRQAAGRGLQLLFYSVGIGQISSEVPQNLSASRPQDRQFILSSKKLLLSDSGFYLCAWSVLSLAGYYNEQFFGPGTRLTVL.

This chain joins TRBV7-2 and TRBJ2-1, with 9 bases fitting TRBD1. There are 15 residues in the CDR3. V shed 3 bases and J 6 bases; nucleotides not matched to a gene: 6. CDR1 and CDR2 (germline): SGHTA, FQGNSA. CDR3 in DNA: TGTGCCAGCAGCTTGAGGACAGGGGACCTCAATGAGCAGTTCTTC. It translates to CASSLRTGDLNEQFF.

The chain links TRBV6-5 to TRBJ1-4; no clear D gene. V lost 7 bases and J lost 6, with 12 bases in between. The germline V gene has CDR1 MNHEY and CDR2 SVGAGI. CDR3 length: 13 residues. CDR3 DNA: TGTGCCAGCACCGAGGGTGTGGATGAAAAACTGTTTTTT. Its protein product is CASTEGVDEKLFF.

This chain joins TRBV6-5 and TRBJ1-6, with a weak D call TRBD1 (5 bases). The V end was cut by 8 bases, the J end by 9 bases, with 20 bases between. CDR3 length: 15 residues. Germline V gene lookup returns CDR1 MNHEY and CDR2 SVGAGI. In DNA, the CDR3 is TGTGCCAGCGGTCGGGGGGGGGAATGGAGTTCACCCCTCCACTTT. Translated: CASGRGGEWSSPLHF.

The chain links TRBV15 to TRBJ1-1, with 8 bases lining up with TRBD1. Unmatched junction bases numbered 9, after V lost 5 bases and J lost 1 base. The germline V gene encodes CDR1 LNHNV and CDR2 YYDKDF (reference sequence). This CDR3 region has 16 residues. The CDR3 nucleotides are TGTGCCACCAGCGACCGGGACAGGTCGGGGAACACTGAAGCTTTCTTT. This gives the protein CATSDRDRSGNTEAFF.

Only one count was recorded for this clone. V is TRBV7-3 and J is TRBJ2-1, with D maybe TRBD2 (6 bases). Germline CDR1 is SGHTA and CDR2 is FQGTGA. CDR3 length equals 16 residues. V lost 3 bases, J lost 1 base, and 13 bases lay in between. The CDR3 reads CASSFGTVGSYNEQFF. The CDR3 DNA follows: TGTGCCAGCAGCTTTGGGACTGTCGGGTCCTACAATGAGCAGTTCTTC.

The J gene is TRBJ1-2, the V gene TRBV4-2, with TRBD1 as a possible D gene (5 bases). Trimming stripped 5 bases from V and 2 bases from J, with 15 bases between. CDR1 LGHNA and CDR2 YNFKEQ come from the germline V gene. This CDR3 has 15 residues. The CDR3 region is CASSNGGGLNYGYTF. DNA of the CDR3: TGTGCCAGCAGCAATGGGGGAGGCTTGAACTATGGCTACACCTTC.

The chain joins TRBV2 to TRBJ2-5; 10 bases are a match to TRBD1. The ends lost 5 bases at V and 0 bases at J; junction bases unmatched: 9. In germline, CDR1 is SNHLY, CDR2 FYNNEI. This CDR3 has 17 amino acids. Here the CDR3 DNA reads TGTGCCAGCAGTCCCCCTCTGGGGACAGGGGACCAAGAGACCCAGTACTTC. This sequence encodes CASSPPLGTGDQETQYF. Based on the CDR3 plus reference TRBV2 and TRBJ2-5, the full variable domain is EPEVTQTPSHQVTQMGQEVILRCVPISNHLYFYWYRQILGQKVEFLVSFYNNEISEKSEIFDDQFSVERPDGSNFTLKIRSTKLEDSAMYFCASSPPLGTGDQETQYFGPGTRLLVL.